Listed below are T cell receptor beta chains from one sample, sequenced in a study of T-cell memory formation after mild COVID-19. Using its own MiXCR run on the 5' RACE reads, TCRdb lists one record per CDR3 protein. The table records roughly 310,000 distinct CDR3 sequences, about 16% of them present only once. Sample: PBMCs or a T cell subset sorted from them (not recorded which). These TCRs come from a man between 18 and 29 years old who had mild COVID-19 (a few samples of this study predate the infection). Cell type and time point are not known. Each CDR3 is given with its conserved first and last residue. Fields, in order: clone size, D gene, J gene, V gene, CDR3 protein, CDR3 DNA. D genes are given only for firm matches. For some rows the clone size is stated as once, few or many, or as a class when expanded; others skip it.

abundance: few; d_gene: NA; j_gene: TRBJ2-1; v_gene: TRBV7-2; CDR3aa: CASSLKQLEQFF; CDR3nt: TGTGCCAGCAGCTTAAAGCAGCTTGAGCAGTTCTTC
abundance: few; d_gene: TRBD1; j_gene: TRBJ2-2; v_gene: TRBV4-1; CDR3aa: CASSQGQGLSTGELFF; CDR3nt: TGCGCCAGCAGCCAAGGACAGGGATTGTCCACCGGGGAGCTGTTTTTT
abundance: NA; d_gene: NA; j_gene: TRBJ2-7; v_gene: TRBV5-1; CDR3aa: CASSPDIGSYEQYF; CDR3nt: TGCGCCAGCAGCCCGGACATTGGATCCTACGAGCAGTACTTC
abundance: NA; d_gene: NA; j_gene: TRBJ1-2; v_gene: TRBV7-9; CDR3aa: CASSPASSRGYTF; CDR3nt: TGTGCCAGCAGCCCGGCGTCGTCCCGGGGCTACACCTTC
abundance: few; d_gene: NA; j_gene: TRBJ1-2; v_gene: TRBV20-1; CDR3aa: CSARASDRNVYGYTF; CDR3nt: TGCAGTGCTAGAGCGAGCGACAGGAATGTCTATGGCTACACCTTC
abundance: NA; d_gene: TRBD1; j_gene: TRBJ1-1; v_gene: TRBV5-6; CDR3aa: CASRRGGTGNTEAFF; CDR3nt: TGTGCCAGCAGGAGGGGTGGGACAGGGAACACTGAAGCTTTCTTT
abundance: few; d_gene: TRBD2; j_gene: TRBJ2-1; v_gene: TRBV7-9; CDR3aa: CASRPPGLAYNEQFF; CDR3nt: TGTGCCAGCAGACCTCCGGGACTAGCGTACAATGAGCAGTTCTTC
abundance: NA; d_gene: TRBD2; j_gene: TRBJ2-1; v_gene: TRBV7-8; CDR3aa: CASSLLQRGDSYNEQFF; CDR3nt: TGTGCCAGCAGCTTGCTCCAGCGGGGGGACTCCTACAATGAGCAGTTCTTC
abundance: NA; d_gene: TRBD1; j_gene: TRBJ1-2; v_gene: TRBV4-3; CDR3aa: CASSHPGTGDSGYTF; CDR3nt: TGCGCCAGCAGCCACCCCGGGACAGGGGATTCTGGCTACACCTTC
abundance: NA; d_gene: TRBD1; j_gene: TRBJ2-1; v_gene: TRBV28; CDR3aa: CASSRPGQGVDEQFF; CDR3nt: TGTGCCAGCAGTAGGCCGGGACAGGGGGTCGATGAGCAGTTCTTC
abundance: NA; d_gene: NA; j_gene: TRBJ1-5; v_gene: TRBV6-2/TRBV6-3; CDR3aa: CASSRPRGAGQPQHF; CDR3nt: TGTGCCAGCAGTCGCCCCCGGGGGGCAGGGCAGCCCCAGCATTTT
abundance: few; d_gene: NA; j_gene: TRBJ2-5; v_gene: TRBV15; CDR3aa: CATSRRRLVRGETQYF; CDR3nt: TGTGCCACCAGCAGAAGACGACTAGTAAGAGGGGAGACCCAGTACTTC
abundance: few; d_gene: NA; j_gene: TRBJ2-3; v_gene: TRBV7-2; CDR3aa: CASSPGPSTDTQYF; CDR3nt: TGTGCCAGCAGCCCGGGTCCCTCCACAGATACGCAGTATTTT
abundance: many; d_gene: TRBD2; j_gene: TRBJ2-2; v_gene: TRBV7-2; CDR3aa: CASSQGLAGGHGELFF; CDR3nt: TGTGCCAGCAGCCAGGGACTAGCGGGGGGGCACGGGGAGCTGTTTTTT
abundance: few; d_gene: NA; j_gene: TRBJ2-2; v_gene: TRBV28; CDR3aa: CASRQPGRTTGELFF; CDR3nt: TGTGCCAGCAGGCAACCGGGGAGAACCACCGGGGAGCTGTTTTTT
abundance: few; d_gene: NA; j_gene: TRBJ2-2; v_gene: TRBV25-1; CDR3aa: CASSEFDGGWTGELFF; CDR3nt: TGTGCCAGCAGTGAATTTGACGGGGGTTGGACCGGGGAGCTGTTTTTT
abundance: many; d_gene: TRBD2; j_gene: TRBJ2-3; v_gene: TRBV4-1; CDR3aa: CASSQEAGLAGDTQYF; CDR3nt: TGCGCCAGCAGCCAAGAGGCGGGACTAGCGGGGGATACGCAGTATTTT
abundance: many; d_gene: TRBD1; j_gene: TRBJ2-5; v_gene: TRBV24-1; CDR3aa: CATSENRGETQYF; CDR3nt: TGTGCCACCAGTGAGAACAGGGGGGAGACCCAGTACTTC